The source of this TCR beta chain is a study of CDR3 diversity in severe acne. The CDR3 is 15 residues long. V lost 4 bases to trimming and J lost 2 bases; unmatched junction nucleotides: 8. Germline CDR1 SQVTM, CDR2 ANQGSEA. One entry per CDR3 protein, called by TCRdb with MiXCR from the PCR reads. The sample carries roughly 100,000 distinct CDR3 sequences, roughly 51% recorded once. The V gene is TRBV29-1, the J gene TRBJ2-7; 10 positions match TRBD2. This sequence was found in a male donor with acne. The sequencing sample was made of blood. The CDR3: CSVGLELAGTYEQYF. CDR3 sequence (DNA): TGCAGCGTTGGGTTAGAACTAGCGGGAACCTACGAGCAGTACTTC.